This T cell receptor (beta chain) was captured in a study of blood T cell repertoires in COVID-19. TCRdb's table, derived via immunoSEQ multiplex PCR, lists solely in-frame clones and lacks some. This sample yields approximately 180,000 clones, of which about 85% are seen a single time; 20% to 25% belongs to the top ten. Germline CDR1 and CDR2: SNHLY and FYNNEI. J lost 1 base, V lost 9 bases, and 3 bases had no gene match. The CDR3 covers 13 residues. The receptor's source is a man between 60 and 75 years old with active or convalescent COVID-19. This chain links TRBV2 with TRBJ2-5; TRBD2 matches 9 bases. The sample comprised peripheral blood. The CDR3 sequence: CASSGGLQETQYF. The CDR3 nucleotides read TGTGCCAGTAGCGGGGGCCTCCAAGAGACCCAGTACTTC.